The sample holds a few counts of the clone carrying this T cell receptor (beta chain). Its antigen is as yet unknown. CDR3 size: 15 residues. V lost 3 bases and J lost 0, with 9 bases in between. Germline V gene data show CDR1 as DFQATT and CDR2 as SNEGSKA (reference sequence). The data were taken from a study of blood T cells in healthy people across ages. Study outcomes and limitations: Older age went with lower TCR beta diversity per million T cells, in a roughly linear way.

Primers used in a second PCR of about 6 to 11 cycles were a sample-barcoded 5' primer and a J-beta primer mix. TCRdb re-derived calls from the 5' RACE reads in MiXCR, one entry per CDR3 protein. Found here are around 940,000 distinct CDR3 sequences, roughly 47% of them singletons; the top ten hold roughly a fifth. The source material was blood. This TCR was sampled from a woman aged 55-69 years in good health. The chain uses TRBV20-1 and TRBJ2-6; D is unresolved. CDR3 residues: CSARLPSSGANVLTF. For the CDR3, the DNA is TGCAGTGCTAGGCTCCCTAGCTCTGGGGCCAACGTCCTGACTTTC.